The 5 T cell receptor beta chains listed next were all sequenced from one sample in a study of Ad26.COV2.S vaccination and SARS-CoV-2 variants. Indicated treatment: some 20 received Ad26.COV2.S at low or high dose, single or two shots; roughly 5 received placebo; per-sample allocation not given. Collection of the samples took place on day 63 after the first injection of vaccine or placebo. TCRdb keeps only in-frame clones here, not all; method: immunoSEQ multiplex PCR. The sample has fewer than 400,000 clones, 86% seen once. Material: peripheral blood, obtained in a trial of Ad26.COV2.S vaccine versus placebo. The origin of the receptors is a person between 18 and 59 years old who received the Ad26.COV2.S COVID-19 vaccine or a placebo.

This chain links TRBV6-5 with TRBJ2-3; no clear D. Per the germline V gene, CDR1 is MNHEY and CDR2 is SVGAGI. Trimming stripped 9 bases from V and 4 bases from J, with 11 bases between. The CDR3 runs 12 residues. Here the CDR3 DNA reads TGTGCCAGTAGAATCATGGCAGATACGCAGTATTTT. Translated: CASRIMADTQYF.

The CDR3 DNA follows: TGCAGTGCCACCCCGGGGGAGACCCAGTACTTC. This codes for CSATPGETQYF. The V and J genes are TRBV20-1 and TRBJ2-5; D is perhaps TRBD2 (5 bases). Trimming took off 6 bases at V and 5 bases at J, with 10 bases between the two ends. CDR3 length equals 11 residues. From germline, CDR1 is DFQATT and CDR2 SNEGSKA (reference sequence).

The rearrangement uses TRBV19 and TRBJ2-2; 7 bases are a match to TRBD1. This CDR3 is built from 14 residues. The trim removed 6 bases at V and 4 bases at J, leaving 5 bases unmatched. Germline V lookup: CDR1 LNHDA, CDR2 SQIVND (reference sequence). CDR3 sequence reads: CASRDRPRTGELFF. The CDR3 DNA is TGTGCCAGTAGGGACAGGCCCCGCACCGGGGAGCTGTTTTTT.

V and J are TRBV24-1 and TRBJ2-7, with D maybe TRBD2 (5 bases). The germline gives CDR1 KGHDR, CDR2 SFDVKD. Trimming took off 2 bases at V and 5 bases at J, with 15 bases between the two ends. The CDR3 runs 15 residues. In nucleotides, the CDR3 is TGTGCCACCAGTGATTCCCGGGGAGAAACGAACGAGCAGTACTTC. Translation: CATSDSRGETNEQYF.

The rearrangement links TRBV5-1 to TRBJ1-4; tentative D call: TRBD1 (5 bases). Looked up from germline, CDR1 is SGHRS and CDR2 is YFSETQ. V was shortened by 0 bases and J by 2 bases, with 17 bases between the two germline ends. The CDR3 has 18 residues. The CDR3 spells CASSLAGGRISTNEKLFF. The CDR3, as DNA: TGCGCCAGCAGCTTGGCCGGGGGACGAATATCCACTAATGAAAAACTGTTTTTT.